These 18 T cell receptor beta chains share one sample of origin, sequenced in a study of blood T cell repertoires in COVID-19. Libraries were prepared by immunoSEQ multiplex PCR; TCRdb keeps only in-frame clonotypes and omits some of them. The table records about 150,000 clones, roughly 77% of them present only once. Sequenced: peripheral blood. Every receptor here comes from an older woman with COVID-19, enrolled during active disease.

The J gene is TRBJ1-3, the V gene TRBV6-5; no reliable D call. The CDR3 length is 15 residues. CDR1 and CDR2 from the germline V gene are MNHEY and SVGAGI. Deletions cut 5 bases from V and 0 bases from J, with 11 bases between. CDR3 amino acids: CASSRVLDSGNTIYF. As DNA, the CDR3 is TGTGCCAGCAGTCGAGTGCTAGACTCTGGAAACACCATATATTTT.

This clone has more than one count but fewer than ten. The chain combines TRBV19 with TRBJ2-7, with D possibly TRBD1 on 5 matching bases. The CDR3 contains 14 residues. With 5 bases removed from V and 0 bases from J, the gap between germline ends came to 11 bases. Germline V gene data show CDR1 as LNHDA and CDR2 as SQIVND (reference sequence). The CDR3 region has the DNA TGTGCCAGTAGTCCCAGGGTAAGCTCCTACGAGCAGTACTTC. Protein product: CASSPRVSSYEQYF.

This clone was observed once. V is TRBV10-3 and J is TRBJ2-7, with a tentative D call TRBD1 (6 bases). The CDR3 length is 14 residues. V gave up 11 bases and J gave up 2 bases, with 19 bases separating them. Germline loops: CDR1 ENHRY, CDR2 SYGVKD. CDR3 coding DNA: TGTGCCTCCGAAGATAGGACAGACACCTACGAGCAGTACTTC. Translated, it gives CASEDRTDTYEQYF.

As DNA, the CDR3 is TGCGCCAGCAGCCAAGAGTCCTCACTCGGAAACACCATATATTTT. Translation: CASSQESSLGNTIYF. The rearrangement joins TRBV4-1 to TRBJ1-3, with D hard to call. The V and J ends lost 0 bases and 4 bases respectively, with 10 bases between them. There are 15 residues in the CDR3. Germline CDR1 reads MGHRA; CDR2 reads YSYEKL.

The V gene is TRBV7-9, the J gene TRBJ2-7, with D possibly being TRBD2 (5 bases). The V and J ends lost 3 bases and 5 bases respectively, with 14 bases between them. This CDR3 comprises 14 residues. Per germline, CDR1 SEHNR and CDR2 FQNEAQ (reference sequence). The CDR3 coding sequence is TGTGCCAGCAGCTTTAGAGGGATGGGTGACGAGCAGTACTTC. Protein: CASSFRGMGDEQYF.

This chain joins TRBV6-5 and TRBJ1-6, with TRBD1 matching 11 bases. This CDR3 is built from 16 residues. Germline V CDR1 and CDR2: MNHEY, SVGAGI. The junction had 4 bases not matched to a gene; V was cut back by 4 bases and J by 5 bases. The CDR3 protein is CASSSRDRGNNSPLHF. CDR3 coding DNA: TGTGCCAGCAGTTCCCGGGACAGGGGGAATAATTCACCCCTCCACTTT.

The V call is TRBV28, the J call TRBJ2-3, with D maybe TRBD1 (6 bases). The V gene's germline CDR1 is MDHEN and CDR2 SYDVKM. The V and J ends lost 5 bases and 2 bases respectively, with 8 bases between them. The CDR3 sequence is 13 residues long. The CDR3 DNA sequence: TGTGCCAGCAGTCCAGGGGACACAGATACGCAGTATTTT. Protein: CASSPGDTDTQYF.

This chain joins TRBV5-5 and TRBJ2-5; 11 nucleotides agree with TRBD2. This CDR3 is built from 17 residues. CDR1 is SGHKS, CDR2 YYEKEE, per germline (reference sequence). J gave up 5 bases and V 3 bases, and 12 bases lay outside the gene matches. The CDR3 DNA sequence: TGTGCCAGCAGCTCGACCCTCACTAGCGGGGGAACGGAGACCCAGTACTTC. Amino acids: CASSSTLTSGGTETQYF.

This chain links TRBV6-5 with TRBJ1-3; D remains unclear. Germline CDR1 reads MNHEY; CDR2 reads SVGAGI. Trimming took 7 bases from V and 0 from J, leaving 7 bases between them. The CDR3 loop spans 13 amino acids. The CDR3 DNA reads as TGTGCCAGCACCTACCTCTCTGGAAACACCATATATTTT. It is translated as CASTYLSGNTIYF.

Here the CDR3 reads CSVVGQGRGYEQYF. The CDR3 DNA sequence: TGCAGCGTTGTAGGACAGGGTAGGGGATACGAGCAGTACTTC. V usage is TRBV29-1 and J usage is TRBJ2-7, with 8 bases aligning to TRBD1. The CDR3 runs to 14 residues. Unmatched junction bases numbered 9, after V lost 4 bases and J lost 4 bases. CDR1 and CDR2 (germline): SQVTM, ANQGSEA.

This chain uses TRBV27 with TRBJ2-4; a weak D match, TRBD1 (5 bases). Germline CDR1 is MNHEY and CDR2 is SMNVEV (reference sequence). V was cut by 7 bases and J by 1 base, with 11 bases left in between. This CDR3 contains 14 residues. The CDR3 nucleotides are TGTGCCAGCATGCCCCCAGGGGCCAAAAACATTCAGTACTTC. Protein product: CASMPPGAKNIQYF.

In DNA form, the CDR3 reads TGTGCCAGCAGCCGACAGGGGGCGGAGACCCAGTACTTC. Residues: CASSRQGAETQYF. This chain connects TRBV7-2 to TRBJ2-5; 10 positions match TRBD1. Germline V gives CDR1 SGHTA, CDR2 FQGNSA. The V segment lost 5 bases and the J segment 5 bases; nucleotides outside the gene matches: 2. There are 13 residues in the CDR3.

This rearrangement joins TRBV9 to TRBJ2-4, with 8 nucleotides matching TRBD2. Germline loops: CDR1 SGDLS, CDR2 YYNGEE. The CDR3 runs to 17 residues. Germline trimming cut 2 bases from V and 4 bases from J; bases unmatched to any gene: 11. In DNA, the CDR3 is TGTGCCAGCAGCGTGGCCCCCGGGGGGGCAGGGAAAAACATTCAGTACTTC. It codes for CASSVAPGGAGKNIQYF.

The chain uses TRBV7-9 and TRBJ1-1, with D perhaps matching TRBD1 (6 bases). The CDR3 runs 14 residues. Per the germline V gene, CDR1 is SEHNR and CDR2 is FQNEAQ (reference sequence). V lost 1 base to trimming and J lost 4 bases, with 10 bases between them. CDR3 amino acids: CASSLVDRSTEAFF. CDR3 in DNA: TGTGCCAGCAGCTTAGTGGACAGAAGCACTGAAGCTTTCTTT.

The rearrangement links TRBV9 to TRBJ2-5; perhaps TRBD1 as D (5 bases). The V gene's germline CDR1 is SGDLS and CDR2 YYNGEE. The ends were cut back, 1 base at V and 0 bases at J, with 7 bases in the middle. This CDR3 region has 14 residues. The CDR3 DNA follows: TGTGCCAGCAGCGTACAGGGATACCAAGAGACCCAGTACTTC. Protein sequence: CASSVQGYQETQYF.

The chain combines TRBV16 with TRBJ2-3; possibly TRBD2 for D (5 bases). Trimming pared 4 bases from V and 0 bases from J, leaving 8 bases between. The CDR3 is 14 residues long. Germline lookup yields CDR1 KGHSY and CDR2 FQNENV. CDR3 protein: CASSRSGSTDTQYF. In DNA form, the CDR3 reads TGTGCCAGCAGCCGGTCGGGAAGCACAGATACGCAGTATTTT.

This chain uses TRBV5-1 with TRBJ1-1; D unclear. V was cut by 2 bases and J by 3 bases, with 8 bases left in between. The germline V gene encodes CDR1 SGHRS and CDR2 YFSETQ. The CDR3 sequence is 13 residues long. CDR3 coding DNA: TGCGCCAGCAGCTTTGCCGACTACACTGAAGCTTTCTTT. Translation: CASSFADYTEAFF.

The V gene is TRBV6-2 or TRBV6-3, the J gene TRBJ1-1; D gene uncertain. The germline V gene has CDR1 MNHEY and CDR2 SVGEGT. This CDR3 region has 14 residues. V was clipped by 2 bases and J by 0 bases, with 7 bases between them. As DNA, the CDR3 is TGTGCCAGCAGTTACGGCGGGGTGAACACTGAAGCTTTCTTT. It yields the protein CASSYGGVNTEAFF.